This T cell receptor beta chain came from a study of T cell responses to AZD1222 COVID-19 vaccine. Study-wide results and limits: Of spike-specific TCRs, nearly half reportedly target regions left unmutated in variants.

As regards this clone: The antigen is unknown.

Libraries were prepared by immunoSEQ multiplex PCR; TCRdb keeps only in-frame clonotypes and omits some of them. The table lists around 30,000 clones, 93% of them singletons, with 8% to 9% in the top ten. The clonotype comes from an adult in good health. Sequencing used peripheral blood, obtained on day 0 of AZD1222 vaccination.

The CDR3 sequence is CASSFLGGAGTHSPLHF. For the CDR3, the DNA is TGTGCCAGCAGCTTCCTAGGGGGGGCAGGCACGCATTCACCCCTCCACTTT. This chain connects TRBV5-6 to TRBJ1-6; tentative D call: TRBD1 (6 bases). Trimming left V 2 bases short and J 8 bases short, with 20 bases between. Germline-derived CDR1 and CDR2 are SGHDT and YYEEEE. This CDR3 contains 17 residues.